The entry below gives a single T cell receptor beta chain sequence along with its context. This sample is part of a study of identical twins. The CDR3 runs to 17 residues. J gave up 8 bases and V 5 bases, and 13 bases lay outside the gene matches. Germline CDR1 is LGHNA and CDR2 is YNFKEQ. Via MiXCR, TCRdb re-called the 5' RACE reads, giving one row per CDR3 protein. The sample includes 1.5 million to 2 million distinct CDR3 sequences, 32% of them seen just once. The J gene is TRBJ2-1, the V gene TRBV4-2; 12 bases are a match to TRBD2. The sequenced sample consisted of cord blood. The TCR sequence derives from a newborn girl in good health. The CDR3 is CASSEREASGGAYEQFF. The CDR3 DNA reads as TGTGCCAGCAGCGAAAGGGAGGCTAGCGGGGGGGCTTATGAGCAGTTCTTC.